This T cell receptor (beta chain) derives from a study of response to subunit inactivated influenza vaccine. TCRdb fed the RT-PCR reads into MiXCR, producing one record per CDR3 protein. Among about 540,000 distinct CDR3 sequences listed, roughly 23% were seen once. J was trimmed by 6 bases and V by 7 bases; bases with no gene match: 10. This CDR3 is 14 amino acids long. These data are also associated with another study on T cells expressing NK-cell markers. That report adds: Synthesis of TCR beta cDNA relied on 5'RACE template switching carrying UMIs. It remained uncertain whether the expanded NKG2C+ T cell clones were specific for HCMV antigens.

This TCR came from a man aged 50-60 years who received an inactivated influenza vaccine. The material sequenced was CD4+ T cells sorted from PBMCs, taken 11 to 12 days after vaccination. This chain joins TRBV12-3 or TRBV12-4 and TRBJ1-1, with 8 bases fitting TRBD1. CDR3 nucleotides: TGTGCCAGCATCAAACAGACAGGGGCTCCTGAAGCTTTCTTT. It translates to CASIKQTGAPEAFF.